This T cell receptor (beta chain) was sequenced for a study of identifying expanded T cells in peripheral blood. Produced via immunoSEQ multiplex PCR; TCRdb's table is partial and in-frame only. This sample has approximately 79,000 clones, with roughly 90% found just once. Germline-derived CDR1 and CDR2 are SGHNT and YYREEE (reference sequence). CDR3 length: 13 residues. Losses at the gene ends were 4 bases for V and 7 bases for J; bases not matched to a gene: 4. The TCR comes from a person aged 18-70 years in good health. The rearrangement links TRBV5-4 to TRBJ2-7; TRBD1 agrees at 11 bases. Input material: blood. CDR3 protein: CASSGDRGREQYF. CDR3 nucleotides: TGTGCCAGCAGCGGGGACAGGGGGAGGGAGCAGTACTTC.